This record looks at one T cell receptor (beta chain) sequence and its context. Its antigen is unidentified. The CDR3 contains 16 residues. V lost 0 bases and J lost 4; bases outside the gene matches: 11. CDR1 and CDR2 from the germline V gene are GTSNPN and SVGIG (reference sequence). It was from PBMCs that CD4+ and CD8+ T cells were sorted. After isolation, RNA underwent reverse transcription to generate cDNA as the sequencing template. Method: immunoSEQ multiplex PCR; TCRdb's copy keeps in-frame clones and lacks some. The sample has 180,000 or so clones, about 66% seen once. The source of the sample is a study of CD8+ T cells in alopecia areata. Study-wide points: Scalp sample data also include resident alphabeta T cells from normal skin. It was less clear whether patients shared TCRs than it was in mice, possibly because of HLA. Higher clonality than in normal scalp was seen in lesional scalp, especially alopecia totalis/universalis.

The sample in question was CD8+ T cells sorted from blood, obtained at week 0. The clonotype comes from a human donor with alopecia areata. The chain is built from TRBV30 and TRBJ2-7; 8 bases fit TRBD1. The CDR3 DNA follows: TGTGCCTGGAGTGTACCCGGAGGCAGGGGGCCTTACGAGCAGTACTTC. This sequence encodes CAWSVPGGRGPYEQYF.